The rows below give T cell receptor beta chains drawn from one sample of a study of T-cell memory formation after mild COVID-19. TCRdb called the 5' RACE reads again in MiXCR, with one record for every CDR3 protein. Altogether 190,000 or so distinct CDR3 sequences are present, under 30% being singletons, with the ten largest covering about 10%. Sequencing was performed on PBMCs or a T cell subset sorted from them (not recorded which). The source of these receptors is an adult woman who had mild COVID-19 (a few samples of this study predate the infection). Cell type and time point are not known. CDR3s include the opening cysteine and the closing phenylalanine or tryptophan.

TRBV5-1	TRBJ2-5	CASSFGGEETQYF
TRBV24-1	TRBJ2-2	CATSGVEDRYTGELFF
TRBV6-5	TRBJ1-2	CASSPRGGNYGYTF
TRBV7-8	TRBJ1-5	CASSLGRGGGNQPQHF
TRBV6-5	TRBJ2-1	CASRNSRDSLSNEQFF
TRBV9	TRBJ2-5	CASSFGLAAEETQYF
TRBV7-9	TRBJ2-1	CASSFANEQFF
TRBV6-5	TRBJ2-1	CASSYFNVPSIAGPGNEQFF
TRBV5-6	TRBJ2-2	CASSFFDGARELFF
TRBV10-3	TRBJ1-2	CAISGVSRSDGYTF
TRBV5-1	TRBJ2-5	CASSLQRGGRETQYF
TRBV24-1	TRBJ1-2	CATSDAEEKDRPRDGYTF
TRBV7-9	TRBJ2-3	CASSLVSGTTDTQYF
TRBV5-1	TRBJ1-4	CASKARFGVLNEKLFF
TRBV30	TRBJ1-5	CAWGTGYVSNQPQHF
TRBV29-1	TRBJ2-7	CSVLSLAGVTYERYF
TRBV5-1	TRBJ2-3	CASRPSWGTDTQYF
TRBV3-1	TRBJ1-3	CASSQGHGTGGNTIYF
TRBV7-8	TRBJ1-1	CASTVDRGNTEAFF
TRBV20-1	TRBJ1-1	CSAPFPRDYRNTEAFF
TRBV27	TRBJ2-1	CASSPPSVVDEQFF
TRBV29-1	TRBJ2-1	CSVDSGGADEQFF
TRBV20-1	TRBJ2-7	CSARDLGIEQYF